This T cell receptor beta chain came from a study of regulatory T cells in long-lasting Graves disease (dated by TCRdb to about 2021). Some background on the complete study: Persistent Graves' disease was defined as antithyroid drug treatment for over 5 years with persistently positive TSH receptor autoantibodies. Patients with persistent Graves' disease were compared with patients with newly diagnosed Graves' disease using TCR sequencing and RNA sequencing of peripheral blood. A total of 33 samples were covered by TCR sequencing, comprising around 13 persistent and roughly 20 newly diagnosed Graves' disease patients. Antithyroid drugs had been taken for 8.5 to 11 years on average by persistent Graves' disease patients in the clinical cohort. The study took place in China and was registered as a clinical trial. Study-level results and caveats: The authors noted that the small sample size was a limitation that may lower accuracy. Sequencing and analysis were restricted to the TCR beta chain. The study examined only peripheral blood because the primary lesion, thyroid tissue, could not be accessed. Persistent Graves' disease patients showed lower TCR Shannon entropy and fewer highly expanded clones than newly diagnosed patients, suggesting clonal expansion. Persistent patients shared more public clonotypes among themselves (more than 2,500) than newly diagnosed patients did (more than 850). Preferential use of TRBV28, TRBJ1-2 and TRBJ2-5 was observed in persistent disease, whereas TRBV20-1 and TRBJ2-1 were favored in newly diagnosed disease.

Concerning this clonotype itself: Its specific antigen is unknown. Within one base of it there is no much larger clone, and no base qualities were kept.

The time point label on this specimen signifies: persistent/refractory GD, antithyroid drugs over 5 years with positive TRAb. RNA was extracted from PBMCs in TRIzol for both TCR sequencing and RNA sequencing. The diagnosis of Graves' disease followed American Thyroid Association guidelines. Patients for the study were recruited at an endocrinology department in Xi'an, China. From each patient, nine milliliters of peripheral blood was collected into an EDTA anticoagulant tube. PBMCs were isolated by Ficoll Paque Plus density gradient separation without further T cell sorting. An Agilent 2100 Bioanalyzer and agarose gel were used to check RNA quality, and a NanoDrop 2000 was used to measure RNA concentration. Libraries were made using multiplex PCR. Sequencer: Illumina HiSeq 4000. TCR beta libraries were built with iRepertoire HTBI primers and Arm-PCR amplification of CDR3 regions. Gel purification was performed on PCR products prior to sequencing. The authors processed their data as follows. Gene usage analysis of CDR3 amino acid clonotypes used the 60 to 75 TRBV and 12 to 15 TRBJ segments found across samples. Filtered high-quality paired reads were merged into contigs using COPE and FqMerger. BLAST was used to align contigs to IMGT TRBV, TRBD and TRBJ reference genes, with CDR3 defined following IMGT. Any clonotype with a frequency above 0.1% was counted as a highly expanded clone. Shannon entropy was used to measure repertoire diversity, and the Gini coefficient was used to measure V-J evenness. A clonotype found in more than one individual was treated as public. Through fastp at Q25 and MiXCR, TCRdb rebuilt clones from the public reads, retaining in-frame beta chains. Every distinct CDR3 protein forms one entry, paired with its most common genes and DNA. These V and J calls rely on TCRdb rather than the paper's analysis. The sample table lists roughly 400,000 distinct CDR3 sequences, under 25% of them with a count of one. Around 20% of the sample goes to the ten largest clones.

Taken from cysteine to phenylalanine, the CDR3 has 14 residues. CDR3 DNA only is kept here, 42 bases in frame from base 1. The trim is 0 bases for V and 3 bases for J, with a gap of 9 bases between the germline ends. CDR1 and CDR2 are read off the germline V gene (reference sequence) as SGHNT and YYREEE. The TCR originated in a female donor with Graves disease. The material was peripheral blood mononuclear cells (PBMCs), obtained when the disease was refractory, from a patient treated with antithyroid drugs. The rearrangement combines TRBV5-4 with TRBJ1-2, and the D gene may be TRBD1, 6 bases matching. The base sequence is TGTGCCAGCAGCTTGGTGGGGGCTTACTATGGCTACACCTTC. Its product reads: CASSLVGAYYGYTF.